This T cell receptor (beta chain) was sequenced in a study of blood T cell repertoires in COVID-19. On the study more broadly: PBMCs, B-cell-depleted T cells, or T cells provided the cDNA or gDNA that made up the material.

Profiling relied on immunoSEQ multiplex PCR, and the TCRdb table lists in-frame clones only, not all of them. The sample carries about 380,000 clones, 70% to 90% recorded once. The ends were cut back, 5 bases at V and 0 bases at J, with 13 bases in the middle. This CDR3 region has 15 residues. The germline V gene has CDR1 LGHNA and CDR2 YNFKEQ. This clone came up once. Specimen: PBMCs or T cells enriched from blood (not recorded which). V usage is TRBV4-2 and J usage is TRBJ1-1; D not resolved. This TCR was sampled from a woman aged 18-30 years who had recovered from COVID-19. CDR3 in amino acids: CASSTGVGMNTEAFF. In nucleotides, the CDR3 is TGTGCCAGCAGCACCGGGGTGGGGATGAACACTGAAGCTTTCTTT.